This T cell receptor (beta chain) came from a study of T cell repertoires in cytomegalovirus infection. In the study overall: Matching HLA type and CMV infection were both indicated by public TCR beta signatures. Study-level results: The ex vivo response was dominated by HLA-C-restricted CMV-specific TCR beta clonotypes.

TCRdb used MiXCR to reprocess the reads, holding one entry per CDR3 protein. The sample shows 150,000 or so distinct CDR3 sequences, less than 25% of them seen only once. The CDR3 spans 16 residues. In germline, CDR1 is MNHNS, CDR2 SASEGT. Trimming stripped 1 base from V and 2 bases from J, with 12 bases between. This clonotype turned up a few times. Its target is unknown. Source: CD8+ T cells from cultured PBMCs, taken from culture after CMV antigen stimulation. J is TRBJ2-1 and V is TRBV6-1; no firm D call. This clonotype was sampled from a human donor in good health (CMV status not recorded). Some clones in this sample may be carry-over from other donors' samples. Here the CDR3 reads CASSEGRQYPYNEQFF. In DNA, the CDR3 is TGTGCCAGCAGTGAAGGGCGTCAGTATCCCTACAATGAGCAGTTCTTC.